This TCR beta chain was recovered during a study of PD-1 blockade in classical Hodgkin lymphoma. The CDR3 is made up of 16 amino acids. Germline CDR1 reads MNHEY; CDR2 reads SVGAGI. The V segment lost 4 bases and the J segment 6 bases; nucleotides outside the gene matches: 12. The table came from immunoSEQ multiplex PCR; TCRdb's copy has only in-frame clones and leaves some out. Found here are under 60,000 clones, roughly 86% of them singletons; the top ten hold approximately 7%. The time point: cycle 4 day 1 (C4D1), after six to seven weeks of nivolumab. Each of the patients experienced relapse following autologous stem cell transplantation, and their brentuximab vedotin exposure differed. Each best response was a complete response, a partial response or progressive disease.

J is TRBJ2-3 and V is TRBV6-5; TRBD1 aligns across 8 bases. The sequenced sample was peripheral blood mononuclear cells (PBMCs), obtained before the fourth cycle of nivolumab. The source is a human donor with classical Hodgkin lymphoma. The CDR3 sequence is CASSLARGRGSDTQYF. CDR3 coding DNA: TGTGCCAGCAGTTTGGCCAGGGGGCGCGGTTCGGATACGCAGTATTTT.